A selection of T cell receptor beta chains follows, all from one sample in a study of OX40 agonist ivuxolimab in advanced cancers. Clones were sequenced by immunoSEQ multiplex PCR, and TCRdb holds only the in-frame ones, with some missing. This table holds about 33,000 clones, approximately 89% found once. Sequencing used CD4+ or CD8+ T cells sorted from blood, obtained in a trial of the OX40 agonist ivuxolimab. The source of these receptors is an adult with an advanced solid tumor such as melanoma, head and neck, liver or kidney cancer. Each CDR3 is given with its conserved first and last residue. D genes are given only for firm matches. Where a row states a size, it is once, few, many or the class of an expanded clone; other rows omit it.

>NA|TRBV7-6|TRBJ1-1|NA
CASSSGQNTEAFF
TGTGCCAGCAGCTCAGGACAGAACACTGAAGCTTTCTTT
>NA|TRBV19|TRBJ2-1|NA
CASSISGGPYNEQFF
TGTGCCAGTAGTATAAGTGGGGGCCCCTACAATGAGCAGTTCTTC
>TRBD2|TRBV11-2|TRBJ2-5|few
CASSLTSGGSWETQYF
TGTGCCAGCAGCTTGACTAGCGGGGGGTCCTGGGAGACCCAGTACTTC
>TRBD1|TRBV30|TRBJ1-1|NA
CAWSVQGNLYTEAFF
TGTGCCTGGAGTGTACAGGGGAACCTTTACACTGAAGCTTTCTTT
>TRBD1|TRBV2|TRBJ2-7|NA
CASRSSGGAYEQYF
TGTGCCAGCAGGTCGTCAGGGGGCGCCTACGAGCAGTACTTC
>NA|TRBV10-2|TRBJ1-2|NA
CASSESREYYGYTF
TGCGCCAGCAGTGAGTCGAGGGAATACTATGGCTACACCTTC
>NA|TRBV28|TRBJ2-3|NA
CASSPHMFGNSSTDTQYF
TGTGCCAGCTCACCCCATATGTTCGGGAACTCTAGCACAGATACGCAGTATTTT
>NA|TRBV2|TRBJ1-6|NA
CASRDNSPLHF
TGTGCCAGCCGGGATAATTCACCCCTCCACTTT
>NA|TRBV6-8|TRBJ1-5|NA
CASSSRDQPQHF
TGTGCCAGCAGTTCACGGGATCAGCCCCAGCATTTT
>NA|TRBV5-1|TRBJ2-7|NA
CASSFGTSYEQYF
TGCGCCAGCAGCTTCGGCACCTCCTACGAGCAGTACTTC
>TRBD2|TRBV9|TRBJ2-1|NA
CASSATSGISYNEQFF
TGTGCCAGCAGCGCAACTAGCGGGATCTCCTACAATGAGCAGTTCTTC
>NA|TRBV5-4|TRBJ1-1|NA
CASSLVSDGTEAFF
TGTGCCAGCAGCTTGGTATCGGATGGCACTGAAGCTTTCTTT
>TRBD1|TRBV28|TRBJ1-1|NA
CATRDRVGTEAFF
TGTGCCACCCGGGACAGGGTGGGGACTGAAGCTTTCTTT
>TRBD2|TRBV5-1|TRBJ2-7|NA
CASSFGLAGPYEQYF
TGCGCCAGCAGCTTTGGGCTAGCGGGTCCATACGAGCAGTACTTC
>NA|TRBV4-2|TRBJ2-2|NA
CASDGRSGELFF
TGTGCCAGCGATGGGCGGTCGGGTGAGCTGTTTTTT
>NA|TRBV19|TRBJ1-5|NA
CASSIDPGNQPQHF
TGTGCCAGTAGTATAGATCCAGGGAATCAGCCCCAGCATTTT
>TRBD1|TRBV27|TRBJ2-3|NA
CASSPRQGGDTQYF
TGTGCCAGCAGTCCAAGACAGGGTGGAGATACGCAGTATTTT
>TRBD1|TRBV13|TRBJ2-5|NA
CASSTGTVRGTQYF
TGTGCCAGCAGCACCGGGACAGTTAGAGGGACCCAGTACTTC
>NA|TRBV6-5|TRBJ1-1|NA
CASSYFGNTEAFF
TGTGCCAGCAGTTACTTCGGAAACACTGAAGCTTTCTTT
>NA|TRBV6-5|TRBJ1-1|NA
CASGGQGQWGTEAFF
TGTGCCAGCGGAGGCCAGGGCCAATGGGGCACTGAAGCTTTCTTT
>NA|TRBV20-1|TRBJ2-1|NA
CSAGEDEQFF
TGCAGTGCTGGCGAAGATGAGCAGTTCTTC
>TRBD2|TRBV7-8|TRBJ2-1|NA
CASSLGLAVYNEQFF
TGTGCCAGCAGCTTGGGACTAGCGGTTTACAATGAGCAGTTCTTC
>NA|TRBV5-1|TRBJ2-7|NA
CASSLGVGSYEQYF
TGCGCCAGCAGCTTGGGGGTCGGGAGTTACGAGCAGTACTTC
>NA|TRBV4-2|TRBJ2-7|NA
CASSQDWPGPTYEQYF
TGTGCCAGCAGCCAAGATTGGCCAGGCCCTACCTACGAGCAGTACTTC
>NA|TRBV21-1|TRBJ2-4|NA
CASSLEDPSGAKNIQYF
TGTGCCAGCAGCCTAGAGGACCCCTCTGGGGCCAAAAACATTCAGTACTTC
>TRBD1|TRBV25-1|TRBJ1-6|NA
CASSTTGLGNNSPLHF
TGTGCCAGCAGCACGACAGGGCTCGGTAATAATTCACCCCTCCACTTT
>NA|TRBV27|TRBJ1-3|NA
CASPIFSGNTIYF
TGTGCCAGTCCAATCTTCTCTGGAAACACCATATATTTT
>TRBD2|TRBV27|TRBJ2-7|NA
CASSFLAGVGSHEQYF
TGTGCCAGCAGTTTCCTAGCGGGAGTGGGCTCGCACGAGCAGTACTTC
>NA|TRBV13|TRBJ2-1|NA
CASSLSGTSYNEQFF
TGTGCCAGCAGCTTATCCGGGACAAGTTACAATGAGCAGTTCTTC
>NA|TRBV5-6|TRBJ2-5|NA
CASSLGQGQETQYF
TGTGCCAGCAGCTTGGGCCAGGGCCAAGAGACCCAGTACTTC
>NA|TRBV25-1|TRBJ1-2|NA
CASSEYWDNYGYTF
TGTGCCAGCAGTGAATATTGGGATAACTATGGCTACACCTTC
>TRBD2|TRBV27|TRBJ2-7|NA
CASSPILAGVYEQYF
TGTGCCAGCAGTCCCATTCTAGCGGGAGTCTACGAGCAGTACTTC
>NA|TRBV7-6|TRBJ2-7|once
CASSLAAGRSYEQYF
TGTGCCAGCAGCTTAGCAGCAGGACGCTCCTACGAGCAGTACTTC
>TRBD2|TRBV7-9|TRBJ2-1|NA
CASSLANSGSSYNEQFF
TGTGCCAGCAGCTTAGCGAATAGCGGGAGCTCCTACAATGAGCAGTTCTTC
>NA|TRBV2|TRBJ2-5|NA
CAGRGQPTGRQETQYF
TGTGCCGGGAGAGGGCAGCCAACGGGACGCCAAGAGACCCAGTACTTC
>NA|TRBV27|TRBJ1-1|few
CASVILGLTEAFF
TGTGCCAGCGTCATACTCGGCCTCACTGAAGCTTTCTTT
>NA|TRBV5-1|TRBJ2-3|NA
CASSSMGQAGDTQYF
TGCGCCAGCAGCTCAATGGGACAAGCAGGGGATACGCAGTATTTT
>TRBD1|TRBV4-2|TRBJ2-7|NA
CASSQAVGDRDYEQYF
TGTGCCAGCAGCCAAGCGGTTGGGGACAGGGACTACGAGCAGTACTTC
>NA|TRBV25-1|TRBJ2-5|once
CASNLVGTQYF
TGTGCCAGCAATTTAGTAGGGACCCAGTACTTC
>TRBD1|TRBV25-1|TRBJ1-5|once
CASSLTGTGDQPQHF
TGTGCCAGCAGCCTAACCGGGACAGGGGATCAGCCCCAGCATTTT
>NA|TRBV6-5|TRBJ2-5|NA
CASSGMETQYF
TGTGCCAGCAGTGGAATGGAAACCCAGTACTTC
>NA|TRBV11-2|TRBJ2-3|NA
CASSLGARRATDTQYF
TGTGCCAGCAGCTTAGGGGCCAGGCGGGCCACAGATACGCAGTATTTT
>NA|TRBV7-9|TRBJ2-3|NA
CASSPLDSTDTQYF
TGTGCCAGCAGCCCACTGGACAGCACAGATACGCAGTATTTT
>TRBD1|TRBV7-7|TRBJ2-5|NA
CASSLTGTGQETQYF
TGTGCTAGCAGCCTGACCGGGACAGGCCAAGAGACCCAGTACTTC
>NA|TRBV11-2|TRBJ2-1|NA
CASSLDSTFNNEQFF
TGTGCCAGCAGCTTAGATTCCACATTTAACAATGAGCAGTTCTTC
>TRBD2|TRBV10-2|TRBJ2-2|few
CASIGLAGVGTGELFF
TGCGCCAGCATAGGACTAGCGGGAGTAGGTACCGGGGAGCTGTTTTTT
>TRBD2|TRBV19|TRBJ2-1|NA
CASSMGGNEQFF
TGTGCCAGTAGTATGGGGGGGAATGAGCAGTTCTTC
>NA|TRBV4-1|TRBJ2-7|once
CASSQEGGNGYEQYF
TGCGCCAGCAGCCAAGAAGGAGGGAATGGCTACGAGCAGTACTTC
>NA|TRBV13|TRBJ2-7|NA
CASSLGLEQYF
TGTGCCAGCAGCTTAGGCCTCGAGCAGTACTTC
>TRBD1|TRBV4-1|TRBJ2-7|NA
CASSQHRQGTSYEQYF
TGCGCCAGCAGCCAGCACCGACAGGGTACTTCCTACGAGCAGTACTTC
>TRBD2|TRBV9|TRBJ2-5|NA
CASTETGLAMETQYF
TGTGCCAGCACAGAAACGGGACTAGCCATGGAGACCCAGTACTTC
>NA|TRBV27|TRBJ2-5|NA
CASSSRQVGGETQYF
TGTGCCAGCAGTTCGCGACAGGTGGGAGGAGAGACCCAGTACTTC
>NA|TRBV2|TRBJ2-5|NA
CASSAGDQETQYF
TGTGCCAGCAGTGCGGGGGACCAAGAGACCCAGTACTTC
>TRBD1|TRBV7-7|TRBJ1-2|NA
CARTGNGYTF
TGTGCTAGGACAGGGAATGGCTACACCTTC
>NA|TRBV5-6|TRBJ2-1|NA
CASSLGPLSSYNEQFF
TGTGCCAGCAGCTTGGGGCCGTTAAGCTCCTACAATGAGCAGTTCTTC
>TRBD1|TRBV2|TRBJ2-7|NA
CASSEGQGYYEQYF
TGTGCCAGCAGTGAAGGACAGGGCTACTACGAGCAGTACTTC
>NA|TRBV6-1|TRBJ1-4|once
CASSEGTLGANEKLFF
TGTGCCAGCAGTGAGGGGACCCTGGGAGCTAATGAAAAACTGTTTTTT
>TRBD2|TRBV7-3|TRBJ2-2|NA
CASSLLTSGTTGELFF
TGTGCCAGCAGCCTACTTACTAGCGGTACGACCGGGGAGCTGTTTTTT